This T cell receptor beta chain originates from a study of blood T cell repertoires in COVID-19. For the study at large: T cells, B-cell-depleted T cells, or PBMCs provided the cDNA or gDNA that served as material.

The V gene's germline CDR1 is MNHEY and CDR2 SMNVEV (reference sequence). V was pared by 4 bases and J by 5 bases, with 4 bases of the junction left unmatched. The CDR3 is 14 residues long. Per the study methods: Estimated nucleated cell counts came from reference gene primer amplification. Clones were read by immunoSEQ multiplex PCR, and TCRdb kept only the in-frame ones, dropping some. The DNA was the basis for D and trimming; V, J and clone size are from that table. The sample lists about 220,000 clones; about 83% were seen once. The clonotype originates from a woman aged 40 to 49 who had recovered from COVID-19. Sequencing was performed on PBMCs or T cells enriched from blood (not recorded which). J is TRBJ2-5 and V is TRBV27; 10 bases agree with TRBD1. CDR3 DNA sequence: TGTGCCAGCAGTTCGGACAGGGGGTTGGAGACCCAGTACTTC. Translated, it gives CASSSDRGLETQYF.